A single sample gave rise to the 29 T cell receptor beta chains below, sequenced in a study of blood T cell repertoires in COVID-19. Some clones are missing from TCRdb's copy, which holds only in-frame ones; the method was immunoSEQ multiplex PCR. The data contain fewer than 50,000 clones, around 90% of them singletons. The specimen sequenced was peripheral blood. These receptor sequences come from a human donor in a cohort sampled during active COVID-19.

DNA for the CDR3: TGTGCCAGCAGCTTAGCGCGGGCGACAGAGACCCAGTACTTC. It codes for CASSLARATETQYF. V and J are TRBV7-2 and TRBJ2-5, with D maybe TRBD2 (5 bases). The CDR3 has 14 amino acids. CDR1 SGHTA and CDR2 FQGNSA come from the germline V gene. The V and J ends lost 0 bases and 4 bases respectively, with 9 bases between them. The whole variable domain, remainder taken from reference TRBV7-2 and TRBJ2-5, is GAGVSQSPSNKVTEKGKDVELRCDPISGHTALYWYRQSLGQGLEFLIYFQGNSAPDKSGLPSDRFSAERTGGSVSTLTIQRTQQEDSAVYLCASSLARATETQYFGPGTRLLVL.

The V call is TRBV7-3, the J call TRBJ1-3; the D gene is possibly TRBD1 (6 bases). Trimming took 5 bases from V and 4 from J, leaving 9 bases between them. Germline loops: CDR1 SGHTA, CDR2 FQGTGA. The CDR3 is 13 amino acids. The CDR3 bases are TGTGCCAGCAGCCCAGGGGCGGGAAACACCATATATTTT. Amino acids: CASSPGAGNTIYF.

The genes are TRBV4-2 and TRBJ2-3, with TRBD2 as a possible D gene (6 bases). Deletions cut 0 bases from V and 1 base from J, with 8 bases between. The CDR3 runs 15 residues. Germline CDR1 LGHNA, CDR2 YNFKEQ. CDR3 coding DNA: TGTGCCAGCAGCCAAGATTCTAGCGGCACAGATACGCAGTATTTT. It is translated as CASSQDSSGTDTQYF.

The chain recombines TRBV3-1 (or the pseudogene TRBV3-2) with TRBJ2-2; 7 bases are shared with TRBD1. The germline gives CDR1 LGHDT, CDR2 YNNKEL (reference sequence). Trimming removed 6 bases from V and 0 bases from J; junction bases left unmatched: 10. CDR3 size: 17 residues. For the CDR3, the DNA is TGTGCCAGCAGATACTATGGGACAGCCACGAACACCGGGGAGCTGTTTTTT. It encodes CASRYYGTATNTGELFF.

The J gene is TRBJ2-2, the V gene TRBV15, with no clear D. Germline V gives CDR1 LNHNV, CDR2 YYDKDF (reference sequence). This CDR3 spans 14 amino acids. V gave up 6 bases and J gave up 6 bases, with 14 bases separating them. The CDR3 DNA is TGTGCCACCAGTCCTGTCTTTGGGCCCGGGGAGCTGTTTTTT. Its protein product is CATSPVFGPGELFF.

V gene TRBV6-1 combines with J gene TRBJ1-4; 8 bases align to TRBD1. Germline CDR1 reads MNHNS; CDR2 reads SASEGT. The CDR3 sequence is 16 residues long. J was trimmed by 4 bases and V by 4 bases; bases with no gene match: 8. CDR3 in amino acids: CASSAAGTGRNEKLFF. For the CDR3, the DNA is TGTGCCAGCAGTGCTGCTGGGACAGGTCGTAATGAAAAACTGTTTTTT.

This clone has only a few counts. The chain combines TRBV4-1 with TRBJ2-7, with TRBD2 matching 7 bases. V lost 1 base and J lost 0; bases outside the gene matches: 9. The CDR3 contains 17 residues. Germline V lookup: CDR1 MGHRA, CDR2 YSYEKL. This CDR3 reads CASSQGLLAKASYEQYV. The DNA of the CDR3 is TGCGCCAGCAGCCAAGGGCTACTAGCGAAAGCCTCCTACGAGCAGTACGTC.

The rearrangement uses TRBV7-9 and TRBJ2-7; TRBD2 matches at 7 bases. This CDR3 is 16 amino acids long. Trimming cost V 0 bases and J 9 bases; bases outside gene matches: 14. The germline V gene encodes CDR1 SEHNR and CDR2 FQNEAQ (reference sequence). CDR3 residues: CASSLAGAGSALRQYF. CDR3 bases: TGTGCCAGCAGCTTAGCGGGAGCGGGAAGCGCCCTCCGGCAGTACTTC. Complete variable domain (other parts from reference TRBV7-9 and TRBJ2-7): DTGVSQNPRHKITKRGQNVTFRCDPISEHNRLYWYRQTLGQGPEFLTYFQNEAQLEKSRLLSDRFSAERPKGSFSTLEIQRTEQGDSAMYLCASSLAGAGSALRQYFGPGTRLTVT.

V gene TRBV6-8 combines with J gene TRBJ2-7, with D unresolved. V lost 1 base and J lost 6, with 16 bases in between. The CDR3 loop spans 15 amino acids. Germline values: CDR1 MNHGY, CDR2 SAAAGT. The CDR3 protein is CASSYFSFKAGEQYF. For the CDR3, the DNA is TGTGCCAGCAGTTACTTTTCTTTTAAAGCAGGCGAGCAGTACTTC.

The rearrangement uses TRBV15 and TRBJ1-5; D is ambiguous. CDR1 is LNHNV and CDR2 is YYDKDF in the germline V gene (reference sequence). The CDR3 consists of 12 residues. Trimming stripped 0 bases from V and 8 bases from J, with 5 bases between. The CDR3 sequence is CATSRDQEPQHF. Written as DNA, the CDR3 is TGTGCCACCAGCAGAGATCAGGAGCCCCAGCATTTT.

This clone has just one count. J is TRBJ2-6 and V is TRBV12-2; the table's D gene call, TRBD1, was not cross checked with the DNA. TRBV12-2 is labeled a pseudogene. The CDR3 is 19 residues long. This chain's CDR3 is CASRLAPWTSSSGANVLTF. The CDR3 DNA follows: TGTGCAAGTCGCTTAGCGCCCTGGACATCTAGCTCTGGGGCCAACGTCCTGACTTTC.

This clone was detected only once. The chain joins TRBV6-6 to TRBJ2-1, with D possibly matching TRBD2 (6 bases). There are 13 residues in the CDR3. Germline V gene sequence: CDR1 MNHNY, CDR2 SVGAGI (reference sequence). Trimming shortened V by 5 bases and J by 6 bases, and 11 bases separated the two germline ends. The CDR3 bases are TGTGCCAGCAGTCCGCCGGGAGCCAATGAGCAGTTCTTC. This gives the protein CASSPPGANEQFF.

The rearrangement joins TRBV7-9 to TRBJ2-1, with D perhaps TRBD1 (5 bases). V was trimmed by 5 bases and J by 9 bases, leaving 8 bases between them. Looked up from germline, CDR1 is SEHNR and CDR2 is FQNEAQ (reference sequence). There are 11 residues in the CDR3. As DNA, the CDR3 is TGTGCCAGCAGCCGTCAGGGTGAGCAGTTCTTC. This sequence encodes CASSRQGEQFF.

The J gene is TRBJ1-1, the V gene TRBV2, with 8 bases fitting TRBD1. V dropped 5 bases and J dropped 6; count of bases not matched to a gene: 8. Germline V gene lookup returns CDR1 SNHLY and CDR2 FYNNEI. The CDR3 has 14 amino acids. The CDR3 is CASSPWTGKPEAFF. In DNA form, the CDR3 reads TGTGCCAGCAGTCCGTGGACAGGGAAACCTGAAGCTTTCTTT. The full variable domain, with the rest looked up from reference TRBV2 and TRBJ1-1, is EPEVTQTPSHQVTQMGQEVILRCVPISNHLYFYWYRQILGQKVEFLVSFYNNEISEKSEIFDDQFSVERPDGSNFTLKIRSTKLEDSAMYFCASSPWTGKPEAFFGQGTRLTVV.

The J gene is TRBJ1-6, the V gene TRBV6-1; D is perhaps TRBD1 (5 bases). CDR3 length: 14 amino acids. The germline V gene has CDR1 MNHNS and CDR2 SASEGT. The V gene lost 2 bases and the J gene lost 14 bases, with 16 bases spanning the gap. The CDR3 nucleotides read TGTGCCAGCAGTGAATCATTCGGGGGTCAGTCCCTCCACTTT. It yields the protein CASSESFGGQSLHF.

As to this clone: The limits of the CDR3 on the DNA are not certain, so only TCRdb's listed CDR3 is given. The chain uses TRBV12-2 and TRBJ1-3; TRBD1 is taken as the D call from the table, unchecked against the DNA. TRBV12-2 is termed a pseudogene. Both ends counted, the CDR3 spans 18 residues. The chain's CDR3 is CASRQVGQGTPSGNTIYF.

The rearrangement joins TRBV10-1 to TRBJ2-5; the D is unclear. Germline CDR1 WNHNN, CDR2 SYGVQD (reference sequence). The V end lost 5 bases, the J end lost 5 bases, and 15 bases lay between the germline ends. This CDR3 has 14 residues. The CDR3 sequence: CASSSGSPMETQYF. The CDR3 bases are TGCGCCAGCAGTTCAGGCAGCCCGATGGAGACCCAGTACTTC.

The CDR3, as DNA: TGTGCCACCAGCAGAGTGGGCAGCGGGAGAGCCTACGAGCAGTACTTC. Its translation: CATSRVGSGRAYEQYF. The chain links TRBV15 to TRBJ2-7, with 8 nucleotides matching TRBD2. J was trimmed by 2 bases and V by 1 base; bases with no gene match: 7. The germline V gene encodes CDR1 LNHNV and CDR2 YYDKDF (reference sequence). This CDR3 has 16 residues.

V usage is TRBV7-9 and J usage is TRBJ2-1; 9 bases match TRBD2. Germline trimming cut 6 bases from V and 0 bases from J; bases unmatched to any gene: 3. This CDR3 region has 15 residues. CDR1 SEHNR and CDR2 FQNEAQ come from the germline V gene (reference sequence). CDR3 residues: CASSFSGSSYNEQFF. The CDR3 nucleotides are TGTGCCAGCAGTTTTAGCGGGAGCTCCTACAATGAGCAGTTCTTC.

The V gene is TRBV7-3, the J gene TRBJ1-2, with 10 positions matching TRBD1. V was pared by 5 bases and J by 12 bases, with 9 bases of the junction left unmatched. This CDR3 spans 13 amino acids. The germline CDR1 and CDR2 sequences are SGHTA and FQGTGA. DNA of the CDR3: TGTGCCAGCAGCGCGGGACAGGGGCTTGTCCACACCTTC. Its translation is CASSAGQGLVHTF.

This clone was detected only once. The rearrangement links TRBV6-5 to TRBJ1-1; D is uncertain. V shed 8 bases and J shed 0 bases, with 16 bases lying between them. This CDR3 contains 15 residues. Germline CDR1 is MNHEY and CDR2 is SVGAGI. DNA of the CDR3: TGTGCCAGCCTTCAACTGCGGGCTCTGAACACTGAAGCTTTCTTT. Translating it yields CASLQLRALNTEAFF.

The chain uses TRBV27 and TRBJ2-2, with a possible D match to TRBD2 (6 bases). V lost 2 bases to trimming and J lost 1 base, with 8 bases between them. The length of the CDR3 is 15 residues. CDR1 MNHEY and CDR2 SMNVEV come from the germline V gene (reference sequence). The CDR3 region is CASSLGTLNTGELFF. CDR3 coding DNA: TGTGCCAGCAGTTTAGGGACTCTGAACACCGGGGAGCTGTTTTTT.

V usage is TRBV12-3 or TRBV12-4 and J usage is TRBJ2-7, with TRBD2 matching over 7 bases. Trimming removed 8 bases from V and 6 bases from J; junction bases left unmatched: 7. The CDR3 consists of 12 residues. The DNA of the CDR3 is TGTGCCAGCGCTAGCGGCTTTTCCGAGCAGTACTTC. This encodes CASASGFSEQYF.

This clone was counted a few times. The CDR3 DNA follows: TGTGCCAGCAGTGACACAGGGGGCACAGATACGCAGTATTTT. Its translation is CASSDTGGTDTQYF. The chain uses TRBV6-4 and TRBJ2-3; 7 bases fit TRBD1. The CDR3 is 14 residues long. Germline CDR1 is MRHNA and CDR2 is SNTAGT. After removal of 2 bases from V and 1 base from J, the junction contained 0 bases not matched to a gene.

The chain recombines TRBV6-5 with TRBJ2-7, with 9 positions matching TRBD1. From germline, CDR1 is MNHEY and CDR2 SVGAGI. The CDR3 consists of 13 residues. The trim removed 10 bases at V and 4 bases at J, leaving 8 bases unmatched. CDR3 protein: CATSGQGGYEQYF. The DNA for the CDR3 is TGTGCCACCTCGGGACAGGGAGGTTACGAGCAGTACTTC.

This CDR3 reads CASSPISRAGGAYEQYF. CDR3 nucleotide sequence: TGTGCCAGCAGCCCCATCTCTCGGGCAGGGGGCGCCTACGAGCAGTACTTC. The chain is built from TRBV11-2 and TRBJ2-7, with 8 bases matching TRBD1. The V gene's germline CDR1 is SGHAT and CDR2 FQNNGV. The CDR3 has 17 amino acids. The V and J ends lost 5 bases and 2 bases, in that order; junction bases with no gene match: 14.

The V and J genes are TRBV10-2 and TRBJ1-1; D unclear. Trimming pared 4 bases from V and 0 bases from J, leaving 6 bases between. This CDR3 region has 13 residues. Germline loops: CDR1 WSHSY, CDR2 SAAADI. The CDR3 region is CASSGQLNTEAFF. The CDR3 DNA reads TGCGCCAGCAGTGGCCAGTTGAACACTGAAGCTTTCTTT.

CDR3 region: CASSRPGASYEQYF. CDR3 in DNA: TGTGCCAGCAGCCGACCGGGAGCTTCCTACGAGCAGTACTTC. The V call is TRBV27, the J call TRBJ2-7; D perhaps matches TRBD2 (6 bases). From germline, CDR1 is MNHEY and CDR2 SMNVEV (reference sequence). Deletions cut 6 bases from V and 1 base from J, with 13 bases between. CDR3 size: 14 residues.

This clone was observed a single time. V is TRBV5-1 and J is TRBJ1-1; D is uncertain. V shed 4 bases and J shed 2 bases, with 15 bases lying between them. Germline V gene data show CDR1 as SGHRS and CDR2 as YFSETQ. The CDR3 spans 15 residues. Written as DNA, the CDR3 is TGCGCCAGCAGCCCCTTGCCCCCTATAAACACTGAAGCTTTCTTT. It specifies CASSPLPPINTEAFF.